This T cell receptor (beta chain) was profiled in a study of T cell repertoires in cytomegalovirus infection. Study-level background: In public TCR beta signatures, there were indications of both CMV infection and matching HLA type.

This clonotype was picked up a small number of times. From the reads, TCRdb called clonotypes with MiXCR, one entry per CDR3 protein. The sample holds 150,000 to 200,000 distinct CDR3 sequences, over 25% seen once. Trimming took 2 bases from V and 4 from J, leaving 5 bases between them. The CDR3 extends over 12 amino acids. Germline V CDR1 and CDR2: SNHLY, FYNNEI. V usage is TRBV2 and J usage is TRBJ2-5; D gene ambiguous. The clonotype was recovered from a human donor in good health (CMV status not recorded). Some clones in this sample may be carry-over from other donors' samples. Sequenced input: PBMCs. CDR3 sequence: CASSELRETQYF. In DNA form, the CDR3 reads TGTGCCAGCAGTGAACTGCGAGAGACCCAGTACTTC.